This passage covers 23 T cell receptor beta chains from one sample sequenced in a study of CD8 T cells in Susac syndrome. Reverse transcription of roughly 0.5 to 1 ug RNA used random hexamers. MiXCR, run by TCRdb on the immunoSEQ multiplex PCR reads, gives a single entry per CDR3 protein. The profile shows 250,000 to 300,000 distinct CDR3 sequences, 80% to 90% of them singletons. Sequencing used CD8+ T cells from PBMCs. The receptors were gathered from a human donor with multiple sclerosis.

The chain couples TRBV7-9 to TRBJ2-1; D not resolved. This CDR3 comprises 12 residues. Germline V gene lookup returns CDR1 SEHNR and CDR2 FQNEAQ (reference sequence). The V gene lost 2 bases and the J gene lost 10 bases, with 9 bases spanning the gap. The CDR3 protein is CASSLTGKEQFF. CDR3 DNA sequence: TGTGCCAGCAGCTTAACGGGCAAAGAGCAGTTCTTC.

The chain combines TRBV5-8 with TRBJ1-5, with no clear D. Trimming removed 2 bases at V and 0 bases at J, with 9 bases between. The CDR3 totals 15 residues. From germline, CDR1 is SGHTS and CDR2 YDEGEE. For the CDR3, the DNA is TGTGCCAGCAGCTTCGGCGGTTATAGCAATCAGCCCCAGCATTTT. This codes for CASSFGGYSNQPQHF.

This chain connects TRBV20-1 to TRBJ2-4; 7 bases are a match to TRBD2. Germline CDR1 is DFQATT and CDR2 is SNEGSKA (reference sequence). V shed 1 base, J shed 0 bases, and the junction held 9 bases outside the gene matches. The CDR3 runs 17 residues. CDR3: CSARAYSAGLAKNIQYF. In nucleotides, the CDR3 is TGCAGTGCTAGAGCTTACTCAGCGGGATTAGCCAAAAACATTCAGTACTTC.

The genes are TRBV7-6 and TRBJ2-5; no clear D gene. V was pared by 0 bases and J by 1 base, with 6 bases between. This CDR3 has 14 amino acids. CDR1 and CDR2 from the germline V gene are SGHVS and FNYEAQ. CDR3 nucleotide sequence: TGTGCCAGCAGCTTAGCAGTGACCCAAGAGACCCAGTACTTC. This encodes CASSLAVTQETQYF.

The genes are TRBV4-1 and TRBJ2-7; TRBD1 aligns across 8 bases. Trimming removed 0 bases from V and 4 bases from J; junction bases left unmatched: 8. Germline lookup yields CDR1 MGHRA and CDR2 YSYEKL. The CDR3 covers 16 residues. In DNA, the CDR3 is TGCGCCAGCAGCCAAGAATACTCAGGGGGCTTATACGAGCAGTACTTC. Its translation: CASSQEYSGGLYEQYF.

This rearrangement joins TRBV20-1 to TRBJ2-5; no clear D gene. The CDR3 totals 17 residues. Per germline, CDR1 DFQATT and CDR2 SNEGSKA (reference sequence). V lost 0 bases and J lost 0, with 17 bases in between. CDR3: CSARDPPQAYYQETQYF. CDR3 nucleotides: TGCAGTGCTAGAGACCCCCCCCAAGCGTACTACCAAGAGACCCAGTACTTC.

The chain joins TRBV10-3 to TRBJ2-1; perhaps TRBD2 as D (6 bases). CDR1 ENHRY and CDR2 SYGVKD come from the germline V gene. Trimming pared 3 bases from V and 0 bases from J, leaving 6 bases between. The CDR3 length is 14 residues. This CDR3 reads CAISDGSSYNEQFF. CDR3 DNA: TGTGCCATCAGTGACGGGAGCTCCTACAATGAGCAGTTCTTC.

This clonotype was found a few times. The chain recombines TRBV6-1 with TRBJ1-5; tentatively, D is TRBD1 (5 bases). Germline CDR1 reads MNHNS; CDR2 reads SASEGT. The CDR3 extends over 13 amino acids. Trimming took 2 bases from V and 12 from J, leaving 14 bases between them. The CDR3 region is CASSEWGSADQHF. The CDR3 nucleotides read TGTGCCAGCAGTGAATGGGGGTCAGCCGACCAGCATTTT.

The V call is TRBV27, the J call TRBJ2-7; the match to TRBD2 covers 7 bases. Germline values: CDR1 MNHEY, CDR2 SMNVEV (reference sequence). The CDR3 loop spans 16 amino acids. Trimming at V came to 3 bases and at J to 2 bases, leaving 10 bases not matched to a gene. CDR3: CASSFNRGESPYEQYF. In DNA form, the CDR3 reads TGTGCCAGCAGTTTCAACCGGGGGGAATCCCCCTACGAGCAGTACTTC.

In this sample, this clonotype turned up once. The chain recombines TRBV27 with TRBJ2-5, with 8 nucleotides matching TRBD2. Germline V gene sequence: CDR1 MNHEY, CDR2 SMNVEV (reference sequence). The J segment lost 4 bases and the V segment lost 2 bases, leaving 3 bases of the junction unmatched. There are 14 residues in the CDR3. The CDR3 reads CASSLRGGRETQYF. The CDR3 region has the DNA TGTGCCAGCAGTTTACGGGGGGGGCGAGAGACCCAGTACTTC.

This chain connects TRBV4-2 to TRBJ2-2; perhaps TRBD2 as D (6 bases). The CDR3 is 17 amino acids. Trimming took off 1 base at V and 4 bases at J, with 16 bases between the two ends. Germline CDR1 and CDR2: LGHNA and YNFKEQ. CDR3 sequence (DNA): TGTGCCAGCAGCCAAGTGCGGGGAAACCCTTCCACCGGGGAGCTGTTTTTT. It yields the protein CASSQVRGNPSTGELFF.

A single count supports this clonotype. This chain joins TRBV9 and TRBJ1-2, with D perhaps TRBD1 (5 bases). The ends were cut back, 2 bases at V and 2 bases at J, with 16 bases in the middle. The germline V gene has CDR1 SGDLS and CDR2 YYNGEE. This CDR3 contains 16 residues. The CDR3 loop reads CASSVRDKPSNYGYTF. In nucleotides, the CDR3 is TGTGCCAGCAGCGTCAGGGATAAACCCTCCAACTATGGCTACACCTTC.

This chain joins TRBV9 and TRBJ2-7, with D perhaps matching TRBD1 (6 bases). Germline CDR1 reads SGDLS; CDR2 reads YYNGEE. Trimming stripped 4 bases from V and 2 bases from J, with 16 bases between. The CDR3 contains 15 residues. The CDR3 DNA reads TGTGCCAGCAGCCCCTCCAGGGGCCGGACCTACGAGCAGTACTTC. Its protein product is CASSPSRGRTYEQYF. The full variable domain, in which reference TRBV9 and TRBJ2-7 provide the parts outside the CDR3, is DSGVTQTPKHLITATGQRVTLRCSPRSGDLSVYWYQQSLDQGLQFLIQYYNGEERAKGNILERFSAQQFPDLHSELNLSSLELGDSALYFCASSPSRGRTYEQYFGPGTRLTVT.

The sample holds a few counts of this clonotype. Here the CDR3 reads CASSPTSGRYNEQFF. Here the CDR3 DNA reads TGTGCCAGCAGCCCGACTAGCGGGAGGTACAATGAGCAGTTCTTC. The chain combines TRBV7-8 with TRBJ2-1, with TRBD2 identical over 13 bases. The V and J ends lost 5 bases and 4 bases, in that order; junction bases with no gene match: 2. The germline gives CDR1 SGHVS, CDR2 FQNEAQ. CDR3 length equals 15 residues.

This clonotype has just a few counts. The CDR3 sequence is CASTLGQDNQPQHF. CDR3 bases: TGTGCCTCCACCTTGGGACAGGATAATCAGCCCCAGCATTTT. The V call is TRBV19, the J call TRBJ1-5, with TRBD1 matching 8 bases. This CDR3 contains 14 residues. Germline values: CDR1 LNHDA, CDR2 SQIVND (reference sequence). Losses at the gene ends were 11 bases for V and 4 bases for J; bases not matched to a gene: 10.

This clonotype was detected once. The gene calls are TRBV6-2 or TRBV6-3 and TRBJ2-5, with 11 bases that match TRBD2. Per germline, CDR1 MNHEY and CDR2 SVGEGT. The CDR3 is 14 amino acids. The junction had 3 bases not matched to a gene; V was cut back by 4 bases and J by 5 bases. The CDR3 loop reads CASSSLAGGETQYF. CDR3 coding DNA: TGTGCCAGCAGTTCGCTAGCGGGAGGTGAGACCCAGTACTTC.

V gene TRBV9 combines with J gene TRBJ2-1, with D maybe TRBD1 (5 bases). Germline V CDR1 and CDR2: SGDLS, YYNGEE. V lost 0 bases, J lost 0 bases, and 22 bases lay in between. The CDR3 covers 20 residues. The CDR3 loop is CASSVAHGHLISSSYNEQFF. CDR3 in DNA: TGTGCCAGCAGCGTAGCCCACGGACACCTGATCTCCAGCTCCTACAATGAGCAGTTCTTC.

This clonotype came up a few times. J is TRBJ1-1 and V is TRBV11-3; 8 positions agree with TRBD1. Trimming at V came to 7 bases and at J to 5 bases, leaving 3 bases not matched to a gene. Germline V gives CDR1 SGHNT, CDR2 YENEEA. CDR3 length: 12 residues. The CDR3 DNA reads TGTGCCAGCAAAGGACAGGGAACTGAAGCTTTCTTT. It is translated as CASKGQGTEAFF.

The CDR3 DNA is TGTGCCAGCCTCGAGACAGGTTGGCTCCCCACTGAAGCTTTCTTT. It encodes CASLETGWLPTEAFF. The rearrangement uses TRBV7-8 and TRBJ1-1; perhaps TRBD1 as D (6 bases). The germline V gene has CDR1 SGHVS and CDR2 FQNEAQ. Trimming removed 8 bases from V and 4 bases from J, with 20 bases in between. This CDR3 has 15 residues. Full variable domain (missing parts from reference TRBV7-8 and TRBJ1-1): GAGVSQSPRYKVAKRGQDVALRCDPISGHVSLFWYQQALGQGPEFLTYFQNEAQLDKSGLPSDRFFAERPEGSVSTLKIQRTQQEDSAVYLCASLETGWLPTEAFFGQGTRLTVV.

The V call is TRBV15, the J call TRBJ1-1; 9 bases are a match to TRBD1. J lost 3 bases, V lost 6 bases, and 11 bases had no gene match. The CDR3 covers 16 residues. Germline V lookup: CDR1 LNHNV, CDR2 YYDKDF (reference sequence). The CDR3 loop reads CATSRTGAGLDTEAFF. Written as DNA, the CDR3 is TGTGCCACCAGTCGGACAGGGGCTGGGTTGGACACTGAAGCTTTCTTT.

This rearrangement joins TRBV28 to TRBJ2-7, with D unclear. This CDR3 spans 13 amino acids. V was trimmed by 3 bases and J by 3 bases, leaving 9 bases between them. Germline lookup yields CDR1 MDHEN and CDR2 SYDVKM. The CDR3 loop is CASSFGKNYEQYF. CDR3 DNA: TGTGCCAGCAGTTTCGGCAAGAACTACGAGCAGTACTTC. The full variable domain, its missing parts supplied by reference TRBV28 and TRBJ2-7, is DVKVTQSSRYLVKRTGEKVFLECVQDMDHENMFWYRQDPGLGLRLIYFSYDVKMKEKGDIPEGYSVSREKKERFSLILESASTNQTSMYLCASSFGKNYEQYFGPGTRLTVT.

Here the CDR3 reads CAISESEDKANTGELFF. The DNA for the CDR3 is TGTGCCATCAGTGAGTCGGAGGACAAAGCGAACACCGGGGAGCTGTTTTTT. The chain employs TRBV10-3 and TRBJ2-2; D tentatively fits TRBD1 or TRBD2 (5 bases each). Germline values: CDR1 ENHRY, CDR2 SYGVKD. The CDR3 loop spans 17 amino acids. Trimming stripped 0 bases from V and 0 bases from J, with 11 bases between.

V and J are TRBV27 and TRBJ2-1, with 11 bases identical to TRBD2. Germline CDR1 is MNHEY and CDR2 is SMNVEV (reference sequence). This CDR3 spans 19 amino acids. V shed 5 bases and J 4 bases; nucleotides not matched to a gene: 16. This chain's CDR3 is CASSPRLAGPSSPYNEQFF. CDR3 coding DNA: TGTGCCAGCAGTCCAAGACTAGCGGGGCCGTCGAGCCCTTACAATGAGCAGTTCTTC.